The clone carrying this T cell receptor beta chain was observed a single time. Data came from immunoSEQ multiplex PCR; TCRdb stores just in-frame clones and leaves some out. The sample holds 90,000 or so clones, more than 90% seen once. This entry comes from a study of T cell changes during pregnancy in multiple sclerosis. The CDR3 has 14 residues. V shed 1 base and J 6 bases; nucleotides not matched to a gene: 1. Per germline, CDR1 LNHDA and CDR2 SQIVND (reference sequence). The rearrangement uses TRBV19 and TRBJ1-4; 8 bases agree with TRBD1. The receptor was isolated from a female donor with multiple sclerosis, enrolled in a pregnancy study. The sample consisted of peripheral blood, taken in the first trimester of pregnancy. The CDR3 loop reads CASSIGTGYEKLFF. For the CDR3, the DNA is TGTGCCAGTAGTATAGGGACAGGGTATGAAAAACTGTTTTTT.